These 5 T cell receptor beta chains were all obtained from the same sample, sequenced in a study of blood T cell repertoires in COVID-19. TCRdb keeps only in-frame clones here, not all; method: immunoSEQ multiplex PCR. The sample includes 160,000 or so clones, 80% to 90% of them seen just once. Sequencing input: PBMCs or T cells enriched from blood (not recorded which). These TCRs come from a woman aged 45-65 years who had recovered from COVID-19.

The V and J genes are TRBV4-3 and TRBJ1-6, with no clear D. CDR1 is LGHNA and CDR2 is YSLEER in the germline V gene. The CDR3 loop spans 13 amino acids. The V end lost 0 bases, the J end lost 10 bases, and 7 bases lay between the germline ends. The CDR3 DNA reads TGCGCCAGCAGCCAAGATGGAGGATCACCCCTCCACTTT. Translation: CASSQDGGSPLHF.

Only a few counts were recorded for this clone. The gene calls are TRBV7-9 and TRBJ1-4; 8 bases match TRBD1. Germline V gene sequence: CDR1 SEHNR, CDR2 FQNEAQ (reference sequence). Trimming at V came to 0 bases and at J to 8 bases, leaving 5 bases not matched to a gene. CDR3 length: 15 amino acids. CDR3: CASSLAGQGGEKLFF. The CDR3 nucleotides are TGTGCCAGCAGCTTAGCTGGACAGGGAGGGGAAAAACTGTTTTTT.

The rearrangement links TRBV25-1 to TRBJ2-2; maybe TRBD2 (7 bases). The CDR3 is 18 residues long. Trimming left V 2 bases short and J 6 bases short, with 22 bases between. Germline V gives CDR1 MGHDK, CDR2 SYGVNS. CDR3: CASSEGGGARSFPGELFF. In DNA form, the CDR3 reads TGTGCCAGCAGTGAAGGTGGGGGGGCTAGGAGCTTCCCCGGGGAGCTGTTTTTT.

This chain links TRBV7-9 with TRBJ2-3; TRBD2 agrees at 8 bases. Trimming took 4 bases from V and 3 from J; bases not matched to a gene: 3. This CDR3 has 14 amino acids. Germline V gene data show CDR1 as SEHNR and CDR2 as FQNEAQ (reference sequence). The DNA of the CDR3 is TGTGCCAGCAGCTCCGGGACTAGAACAGATACGCAGTATTTT. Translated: CASSSGTRTDTQYF.

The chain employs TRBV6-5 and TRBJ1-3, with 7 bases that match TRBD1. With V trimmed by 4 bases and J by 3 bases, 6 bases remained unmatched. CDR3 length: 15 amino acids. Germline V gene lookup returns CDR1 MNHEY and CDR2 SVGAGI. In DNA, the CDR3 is TGTGCCAGCAGTTCCACGACAGGGAATGGAAACACCATATATTTT. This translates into CASSSTTGNGNTIYF.